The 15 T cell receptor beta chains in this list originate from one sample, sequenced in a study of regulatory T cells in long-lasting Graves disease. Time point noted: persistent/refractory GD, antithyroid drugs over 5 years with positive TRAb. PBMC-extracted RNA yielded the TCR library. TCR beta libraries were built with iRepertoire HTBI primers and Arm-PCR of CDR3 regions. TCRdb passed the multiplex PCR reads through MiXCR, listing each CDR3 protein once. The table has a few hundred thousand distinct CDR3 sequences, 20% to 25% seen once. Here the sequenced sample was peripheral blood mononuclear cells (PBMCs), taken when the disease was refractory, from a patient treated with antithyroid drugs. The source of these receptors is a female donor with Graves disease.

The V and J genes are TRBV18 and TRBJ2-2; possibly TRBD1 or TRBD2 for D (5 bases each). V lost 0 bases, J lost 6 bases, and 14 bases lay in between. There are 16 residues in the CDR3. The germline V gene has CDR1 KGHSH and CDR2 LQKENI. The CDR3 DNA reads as TGTGCCAGCTCACCACCCCACGGGGCCTCGGCCGGGGAGCTGTTTTTT. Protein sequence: CASSPPHGASAGELFF.

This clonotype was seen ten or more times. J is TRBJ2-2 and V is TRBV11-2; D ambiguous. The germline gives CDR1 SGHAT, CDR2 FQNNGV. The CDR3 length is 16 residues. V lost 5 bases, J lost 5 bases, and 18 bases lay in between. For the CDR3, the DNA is TGTGCCAGCAGCCAGGCCATGTTTTATGGTACCGGGGAGCTGTTTTTT. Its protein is CASSQAMFYGTGELFF.

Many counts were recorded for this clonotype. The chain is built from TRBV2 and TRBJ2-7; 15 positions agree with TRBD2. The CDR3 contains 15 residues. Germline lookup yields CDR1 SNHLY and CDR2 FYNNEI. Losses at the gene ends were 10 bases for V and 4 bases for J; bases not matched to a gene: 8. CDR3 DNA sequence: TGTGCCATACACGGGACTAGCGGGAGGTCTTACGAGCAGTACTTC. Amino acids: CAIHGTSGRSYEQYF.

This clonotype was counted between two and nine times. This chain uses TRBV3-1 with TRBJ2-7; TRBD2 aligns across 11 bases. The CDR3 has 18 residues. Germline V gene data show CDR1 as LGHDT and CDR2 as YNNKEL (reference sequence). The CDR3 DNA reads TGTGCGATGGGGGTGATAGCGGGAGGGCCAACGGAAAACTACGAGCAGTACTTC. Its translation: CAMGVIAGGPTENYEQYF.

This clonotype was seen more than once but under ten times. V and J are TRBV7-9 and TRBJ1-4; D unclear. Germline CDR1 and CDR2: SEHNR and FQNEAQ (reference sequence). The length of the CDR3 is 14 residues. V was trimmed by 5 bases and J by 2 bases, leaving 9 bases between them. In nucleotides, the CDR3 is TGTGCCAGCAGCCGCAGAGAGACTAATGAAAAACTGTTTTTT. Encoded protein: CASSRRETNEKLFF.

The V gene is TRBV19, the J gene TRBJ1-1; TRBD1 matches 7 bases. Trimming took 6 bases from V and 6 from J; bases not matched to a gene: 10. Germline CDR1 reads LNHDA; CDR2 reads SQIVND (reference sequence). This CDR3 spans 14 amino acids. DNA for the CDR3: TGTGCCAGTAGGATCCAGGGGGATGGGGCTGAAGCTTTCTTT. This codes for CASRIQGDGAEAFF.

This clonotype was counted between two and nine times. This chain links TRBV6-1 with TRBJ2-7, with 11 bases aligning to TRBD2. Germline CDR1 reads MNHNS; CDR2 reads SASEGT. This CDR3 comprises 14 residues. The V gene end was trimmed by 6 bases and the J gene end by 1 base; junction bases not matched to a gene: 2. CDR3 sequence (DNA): TGTGCCAGCAGCACTAGCGGGAGATCCTACGAGCAGTACTTC. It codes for CASSTSGRSYEQYF.

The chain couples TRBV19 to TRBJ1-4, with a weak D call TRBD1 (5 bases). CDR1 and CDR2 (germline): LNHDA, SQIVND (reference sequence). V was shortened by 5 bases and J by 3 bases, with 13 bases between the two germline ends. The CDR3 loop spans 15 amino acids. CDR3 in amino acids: CASSDPGRSNEKLFF. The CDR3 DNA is TGTGCCAGTAGTGATCCGGGACGGTCTAATGAAAAACTGTTTTTT.

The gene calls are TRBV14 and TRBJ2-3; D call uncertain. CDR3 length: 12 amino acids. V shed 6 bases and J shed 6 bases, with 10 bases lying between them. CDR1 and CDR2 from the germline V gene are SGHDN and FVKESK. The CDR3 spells CASSPPGDTQYF. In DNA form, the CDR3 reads TGTGCCAGCAGTCCACCAGGCGATACGCAGTATTTT.

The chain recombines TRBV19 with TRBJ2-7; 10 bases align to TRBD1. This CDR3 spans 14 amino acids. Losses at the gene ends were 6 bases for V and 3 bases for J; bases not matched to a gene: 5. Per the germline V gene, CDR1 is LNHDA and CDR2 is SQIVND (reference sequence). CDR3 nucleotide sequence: TGTGCCAGTAGCGGGAGGGACAGGGGCTACGAGCAGTACTTC. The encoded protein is CASSGRDRGYEQYF.

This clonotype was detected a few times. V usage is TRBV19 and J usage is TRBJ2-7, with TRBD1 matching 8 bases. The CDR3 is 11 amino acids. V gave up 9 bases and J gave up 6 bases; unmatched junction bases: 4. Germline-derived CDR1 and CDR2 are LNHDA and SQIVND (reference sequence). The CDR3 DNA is TGTGCCAGCGGGACAGGTCTCGAGCAGTACTTC. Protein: CASGTGLEQYF. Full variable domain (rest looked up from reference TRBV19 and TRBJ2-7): DGGITQSPKYLFRKEGQNVTLSCEQNLNHDAMYWYRQDPGQGLRLIYYSQIVNDFQKGDIAEGYSVSREKKESFPLTVTSAQKNPTAFYLCASGTGLEQYFGPGTRLTVT.

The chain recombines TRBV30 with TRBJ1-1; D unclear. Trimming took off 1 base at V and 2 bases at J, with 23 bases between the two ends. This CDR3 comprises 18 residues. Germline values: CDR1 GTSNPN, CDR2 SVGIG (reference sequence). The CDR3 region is CAWSGTLISGPLNTEAFF. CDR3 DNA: TGTGCCTGGAGTGGGACCCTAATCTCCGGGCCCCTTAACACTGAAGCTTTCTTT.

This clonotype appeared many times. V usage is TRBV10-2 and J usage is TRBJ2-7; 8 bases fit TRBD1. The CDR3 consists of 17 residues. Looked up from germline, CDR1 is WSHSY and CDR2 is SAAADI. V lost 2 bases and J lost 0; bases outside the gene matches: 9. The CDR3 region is CASSEGQGPWGSYEQYF. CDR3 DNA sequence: TGCGCCAGCAGTGAGGGACAGGGCCCTTGGGGCTCCTACGAGCAGTACTTC.

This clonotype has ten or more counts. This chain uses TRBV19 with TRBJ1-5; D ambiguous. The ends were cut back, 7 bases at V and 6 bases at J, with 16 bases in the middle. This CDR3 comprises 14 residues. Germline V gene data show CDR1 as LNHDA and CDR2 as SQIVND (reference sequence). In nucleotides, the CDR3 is TGTGCCAGTAACCCCGAAGGTGCGATTCAGCCCCAGCATTTT. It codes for CASNPEGAIQPQHF.

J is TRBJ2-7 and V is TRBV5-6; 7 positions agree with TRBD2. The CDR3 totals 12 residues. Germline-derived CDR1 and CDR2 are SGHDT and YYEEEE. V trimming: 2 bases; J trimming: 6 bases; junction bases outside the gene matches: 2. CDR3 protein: CASSFGEGEQYF. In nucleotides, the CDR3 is TGTGCCAGCAGCTTCGGGGAGGGCGAGCAGTACTTC.